Below are 21 T cell receptor beta chains sequenced from a single sample in a study of T cells in Graves' hyperthyroidism and ophthalmopathy. Amplification yielded TCR beta CDR3 regions, with RNA transcripts as the source. Carried out on the TCR CDR3, a first-round RT-PCR used the HTBI primer set. Via MiXCR, TCRdb re-called the multiplex PCR reads, giving one row per CDR3 protein. The sample includes about 290,000 distinct CDR3 sequences, roughly 13% seen only once; the top ten take around 8%. The sample taken for sequencing was blood. Every receptor here comes from a middle-aged woman with Graves' hyperthyroidism.

The table lists this clonotype with a few counts. The chain joins TRBV4-2 to TRBJ2-5; 7 bases line up with TRBD2. The germline V gene has CDR1 LGHNA and CDR2 YNFKEQ. V gave up 3 bases and J gave up 0 bases; unmatched junction bases: 7. The CDR3 length is 16 residues. CDR3: CASSHEPGLYQETQYF. Written as DNA, the CDR3 is TGTGCCAGCAGCCACGAACCGGGACTATACCAAGAGACCCAGTACTTC.

V and J are TRBV12-3 or TRBV12-4 and TRBJ2-2, with 13 bases that match TRBD2. After removal of 1 base from V and 5 bases from J, the junction contained 7 bases not matched to a gene. The CDR3 runs 18 residues. CDR3 DNA: TGTGCCAGCAGTTTAGGGACTAGCGGGAGACGGGCTACCGGGGAGCTGTTTTTT. Encoded protein: CASSLGTSGRRATGELFF.

In its sample, this clonotype was seen many times. J is TRBJ2-5 and V is TRBV14, with D maybe TRBD2 (6 bases). The ends were cut back, 4 bases at V and 3 bases at J, with 15 bases in the middle. The germline gives CDR1 SGHDN, CDR2 FVKESK. The CDR3 is 15 residues long. CDR3 sequence (DNA): TGTGCCAGCAGCCGGGGACTTTTTACAGAAGAGACCCAGTACTTC. This gives the protein CASSRGLFTEETQYF.

This clonotype has at least ten counts. The rearrangement links TRBV28 to TRBJ1-5; 7 positions agree with TRBD1. V shed 5 bases and J 4 bases; nucleotides not matched to a gene: 5. The CDR3 extends over 14 amino acids. The germline gives CDR1 MDHEN, CDR2 SYDVKM. CDR3 amino acids: CASSTPQGNQPQHF. The CDR3 DNA reads TGTGCCAGCAGTACCCCACAGGGGAATCAGCCCCAGCATTTT.

This clonotype showed up many times. The rearrangement joins TRBV18 to TRBJ1-2, with D maybe TRBD1 (6 bases). This CDR3 contains 14 residues. Looked up from germline, CDR1 is KGHSH and CDR2 is LQKENI. Between the trimmed V and J ends, which lost 2 bases and 7 bases, there was a span of 14 bases. The DNA of the CDR3 is TGTGCCAGCTCACCAGTGGGGGGCTGGCGTGGCTACACCTTC. Protein product: CASSPVGGWRGYTF.

This clonotype was observed a few times. V and J are TRBV19 and TRBJ2-5; unclear D gene. Trimming removed 3 bases from V and 2 bases from J, with 7 bases in between. This CDR3 has 13 residues. Germline CDR1 reads LNHDA; CDR2 reads SQIVND (reference sequence). CDR3 loop: CASSITQQETQYF. CDR3 coding DNA: TGTGCCAGTAGTATTACCCAGCAAGAGACCCAGTACTTC.

Ten or more counts support this clonotype. J is TRBJ2-5 and V is TRBV10-3; tentative D call: TRBD1 (5 bases). The V and J ends lost 6 bases and 0 bases respectively, with 8 bases between them. The germline V gene has CDR1 ENHRY and CDR2 SYGVKD. The CDR3 contains 13 residues. The CDR3 DNA sequence: TGTGCCATCAGCGACAGAAACCAAGAGACCCAGTACTTC. It is translated as CAISDRNQETQYF.

This clonotype was seen ten or more times. V gene TRBV7-2 combines with J gene TRBJ1-1; D might be TRBD1 (5 bases). The V end lost 1 base, the J end lost 2 bases, and 11 bases lay between the germline ends. The length of the CDR3 is 15 residues. Per the germline V gene, CDR1 is SGHTA and CDR2 is FQGNSA. Here the CDR3 reads CASSLGLTANTEAFF. The CDR3 DNA reads TGTGCCAGCAGCTTAGGACTGACAGCTAACACTGAAGCTTTCTTT.

The chain has TRBV6-6 and TRBJ2-2; TRBD2 agrees at 10 bases. Germline CDR1 is MNHNY and CDR2 is SVGAGI (reference sequence). Trimming cost V 0 bases and J 1 base; bases outside gene matches: 8. CDR3 length equals 19 residues. The CDR3 DNA reads as TGTGCCAGCAGTTACTCTTATCCTACTAGCGGGATGAACACCGGGGAGCTGTTTTTT. As protein: CASSYSYPTSGMNTGELFF.

CDR3 DNA: TGTGCCAGCAGCCTCAGCGGAGGCGGGAAGTTCTTC. As protein: CASSLSGGGKFF. V and J are TRBV3-1 and TRBJ2-1; weak D call: TRBD2 (6 bases). Trimming took off 4 bases at V and 14 bases at J, with 15 bases between the two ends. The CDR3 totals 12 residues. Per germline, CDR1 LGHDT and CDR2 YNNKEL (reference sequence).

Many counts were recorded for this clonotype. The chain's CDR3 is CASSRTGGLNTEAFF. CDR3 sequence (DNA): TGCGCCAGCAGCAGGACAGGGGGGTTGAACACTGAAGCTTTCTTT. The gene calls are TRBV5-1 and TRBJ1-1; 10 bases map to TRBD1. Germline CDR1 is SGHRS and CDR2 is YFSETQ. The V and J ends lost 4 bases and 0 bases, in that order; junction bases with no gene match: 3. The CDR3 totals 15 residues. Combining the CDR3 with reference TRBV5-1 and TRBJ1-1 gives the whole variable domain KAGVTQTPRYLIKTRGQQVTLSCSPISGHRSVSWYQQTPGQGLQFLFEYFSETQRNKGNFPGRFSGRQFSNSRSEMNVSTLELGDSALYLCASSRTGGLNTEAFFGQGTRLTVV.

This clonotype was counted at least ten times. This chain connects TRBV7-9 to TRBJ1-6; maybe TRBD1 (6 bases). The CDR3 length is 17 residues. Germline CDR1 is SEHNR and CDR2 is FQNEAQ (reference sequence). Trimming took off 3 bases at V and 5 bases at J, with 17 bases between the two ends. CDR3 DNA sequence: TGTGCCAGCAGCTTTCCCAGGGGAGGTATCAATAATTCACCCCTCCACTTT. Its translation is CASSFPRGGINNSPLHF.

This clonotype was counted ten times or more. The chain is built from TRBV28 and TRBJ1-5; unclear D gene. Trimming removed 5 bases at V and 4 bases at J, with 12 bases between. Germline V gives CDR1 MDHEN, CDR2 SYDVKM. The CDR3 has 14 residues. The CDR3 sequence: CASSSPASNQPQHF. The CDR3 DNA sequence: TGTGCCAGCAGTAGTCCAGCCAGTAATCAGCCCCAGCATTTT.

At least ten counts were recorded for this clonotype. This chain links TRBV12-3 or TRBV12-4 with TRBJ1-5; D remains ambiguous. The V gene lost 3 bases and the J gene lost 7 bases, with 16 bases spanning the gap. The CDR3 consists of 15 residues. Here the CDR3 reads CASSLGYGRGQPQHF. The CDR3 nucleotides are TGTGCCAGCAGTTTGGGGTATGGACGGGGACAGCCCCAGCATTTT.

Comments on this clonotype: Possible read error: a much larger clone is one base away. The chain has TRBV6-1 and TRBJ1-5, with no clear D. Trimming took off 2 bases at V and 10 bases at J, with 6 bases between the two ends. The CDR3 has 11 residues. CDR1 and CDR2 from the germline V gene are MNHNS and SASEGT. Here the CDR3 DNA reads TGTGCCAGCAGTGAATGCGCACCCCAGCATTTT. This translates into CASSECAPQHF.

V usage is TRBV5-1 and J usage is TRBJ2-7, with D maybe TRBD1 (6 bases). CDR1 is SGHRS and CDR2 is YFSETQ in the germline V gene. Between the trimmed V and J ends, which lost 0 bases and 2 bases, there was a span of 9 bases. The CDR3 is made up of 14 amino acids. The CDR3 nucleotides read TGCGCCAGCAGCTTGGCGGACAGTACCTACGAGCAGTACTTC. This gives the protein CASSLADSTYEQYF.

This clonotype was detected only a few times. A much larger clone is a single base away; this may be a read error. The chain recombines TRBV5-1 with TRBJ2-3; no clear D. The CDR3 length is 15 residues. Germline V gene data show CDR1 as SGHRS and CDR2 as YFSETQ. V was cut by 3 bases and J by 0 bases, with 11 bases left in between. The CDR3 here is CASSSTVTSTDTQYF. CDR3 nucleotide sequence: TGCGCCAGCAGCTCGACGGTCACTAGCACAGATACGCAGTATTTT. Together with reference TRBV5-1 and TRBJ2-3, the CDR3 gives the full variable domain: KAGVTQTPRYLIKTRGQQVTLSCSPISGHRSVSWYQQTPGQGLQFLFEYFSETQRNKGNFPGRFSGRQFSNSRSEMNVSTLELGDSALYLCASSSTVTSTDTQYFGPGTRLTVL.

This clonotype was counted ten times or more. The CDR3 DNA reads as TGTGCCAGCAGCGGGGGGACTCAGAGAGGAAATGAAAAACTGTTTTTT. Its translation: CASSGGTQRGNEKLFF. The chain joins TRBV11-2 to TRBJ1-4; D possibly corresponds to TRBD1 (5 bases). Germline loops: CDR1 SGHAT, CDR2 FQNNGV. V shed 5 bases and J shed 5 bases, with 18 bases lying between them. The CDR3 spans 16 residues.

V is TRBV5-1 and J is TRBJ2-7; no clear D gene. The CDR3 is made up of 14 amino acids. CDR1 and CDR2 from the germline V gene are SGHRS and YFSETQ. Trimming removed 4 bases from V and 4 bases from J, with 15 bases in between. CDR3 DNA sequence: TGCGCCAGCAGCCTCGGTCGTGCCCAATACGAGCAGTACTTC. It is translated as CASSLGRAQYEQYF. Using reference TRBV5-1 and TRBJ2-7 for the parts outside the CDR3, the full variable domain is KAGVTQTPRYLIKTRGQQVTLSCSPISGHRSVSWYQQTPGQGLQFLFEYFSETQRNKGNFPGRFSGRQFSNSRSEMNVSTLELGDSALYLCASSLGRAQYEQYFGPGTRLTVT.

This clonotype showed up many times. The chain recombines TRBV27 with TRBJ2-2; D is uncertain. The length of the CDR3 is 15 residues. Trimming stripped 6 bases from V and 2 bases from J, with 13 bases between. In germline, CDR1 is MNHEY, CDR2 SMNVEV (reference sequence). Here the CDR3 reads CASRRLGSNTGELFF. The CDR3 bases are TGTGCCAGCAGACGACTGGGATCTAACACCGGGGAGCTGTTTTTT.

This sequence joins TRBV5-8 and TRBJ1-4; possibly TRBD1 for D (5 bases). The CDR3 is 17 residues long. V lost 2 bases, J lost 8 bases, and 22 bases lay in between. In germline, CDR1 is SGHTS, CDR2 YDEGEE. In nucleotides, the CDR3 is TGTGCCAGCAGCTTCCCGCGGGGGGGGGTTGAGAACGAAAAACTGTTTTTT. Amino acid sequence: CASSFPRGGVENEKLFF.